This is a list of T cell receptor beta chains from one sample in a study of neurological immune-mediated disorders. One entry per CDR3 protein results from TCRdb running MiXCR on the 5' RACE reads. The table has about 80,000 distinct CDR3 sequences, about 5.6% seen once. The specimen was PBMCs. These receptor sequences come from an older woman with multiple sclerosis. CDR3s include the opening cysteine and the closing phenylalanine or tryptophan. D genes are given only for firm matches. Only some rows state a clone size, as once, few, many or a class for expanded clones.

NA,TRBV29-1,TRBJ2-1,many,CGTANNEQFF,TGCGGGACCGCTAACAATGAGCAGTTCTTC
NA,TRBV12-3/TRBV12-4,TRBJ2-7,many,CASSSWIDGEQYF,TGTGCCAGCAGTTCGTGGATCGATGGGGAGCAGTACTTC
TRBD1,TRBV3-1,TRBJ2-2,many,CASSVLRGPNTGELFF,TGTGCCAGCAGCGTACTTAGGGGGCCGAACACCGGGGAGCTGTTTTTT
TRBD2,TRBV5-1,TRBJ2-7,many,CASSSLTSGGSYEQYF,TGCGCCAGCAGCTCCTTGACTAGCGGGGGCTCCTACGAGCAGTACTTC
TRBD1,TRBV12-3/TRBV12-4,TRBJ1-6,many,CASSLGGDRVSPLHF,TGTGCCAGCAGCCTGGGAGGGGACAGGGTTTCACCCCTCCACTTT
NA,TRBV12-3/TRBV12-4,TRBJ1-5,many,CASSLGEGSNQPQHF,TGTGCCAGCAGTTTAGGGGAGGGAAGCAATCAGCCCCAGCATTTT
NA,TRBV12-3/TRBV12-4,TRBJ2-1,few,CASSLQEGSYNEQFF,TGTGCCAGCAGCCTACAGGAGGGCTCCTACAATGAGCAGTTCTTC
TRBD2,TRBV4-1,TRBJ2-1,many,CASTLRGLGLAPARWHNEQFF,TGCGCCAGCACCCTCAGGGGGCTGGGACTAGCGCCGGCACGGTGGCACAATGAGCAGTTCTTC
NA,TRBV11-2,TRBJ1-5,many,CASSLGRQSNQPQHF,TGTGCCAGCAGCTTAGGTAGGCAAAGCAATCAGCCCCAGCATTTT
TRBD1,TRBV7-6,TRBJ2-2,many,CASSPGTVNTGELFF,TGTGCCAGCAGCCCAGGGACAGTAAACACCGGGGAGCTGTTTTTT
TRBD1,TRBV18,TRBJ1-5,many,CASSPGQGVSNQPQHF,TGTGCCAGCTCACCGGGACAGGGGGTTAGCAATCAGCCCCAGCATTTT
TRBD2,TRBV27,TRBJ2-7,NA,CASSFNRAGGPHEQYF,TGTGCCAGCAGTTTCAACAGAGCGGGGGGGCCCCACGAGCAGTACTTC
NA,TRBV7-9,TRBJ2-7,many,CASSPSEGYNEQYF,TGTGCCAGCAGCCCGAGTGAGGGCTACAACGAGCAGTACTTC
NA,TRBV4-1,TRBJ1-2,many,CASSQPGHTNYGYTF,TGCGCCAGCAGCCAGCCGGGACATACCAACTATGGCTACACCTTC
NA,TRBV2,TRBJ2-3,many,CARTVADTQYF,TGTGCCAGGACGGTGGCAGATACGCAGTATTTT
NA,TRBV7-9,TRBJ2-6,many,CASSLTAGANVLTF,TGTGCCAGCAGCCTGACTGCTGGGGCCAACGTCCTGACTTTC